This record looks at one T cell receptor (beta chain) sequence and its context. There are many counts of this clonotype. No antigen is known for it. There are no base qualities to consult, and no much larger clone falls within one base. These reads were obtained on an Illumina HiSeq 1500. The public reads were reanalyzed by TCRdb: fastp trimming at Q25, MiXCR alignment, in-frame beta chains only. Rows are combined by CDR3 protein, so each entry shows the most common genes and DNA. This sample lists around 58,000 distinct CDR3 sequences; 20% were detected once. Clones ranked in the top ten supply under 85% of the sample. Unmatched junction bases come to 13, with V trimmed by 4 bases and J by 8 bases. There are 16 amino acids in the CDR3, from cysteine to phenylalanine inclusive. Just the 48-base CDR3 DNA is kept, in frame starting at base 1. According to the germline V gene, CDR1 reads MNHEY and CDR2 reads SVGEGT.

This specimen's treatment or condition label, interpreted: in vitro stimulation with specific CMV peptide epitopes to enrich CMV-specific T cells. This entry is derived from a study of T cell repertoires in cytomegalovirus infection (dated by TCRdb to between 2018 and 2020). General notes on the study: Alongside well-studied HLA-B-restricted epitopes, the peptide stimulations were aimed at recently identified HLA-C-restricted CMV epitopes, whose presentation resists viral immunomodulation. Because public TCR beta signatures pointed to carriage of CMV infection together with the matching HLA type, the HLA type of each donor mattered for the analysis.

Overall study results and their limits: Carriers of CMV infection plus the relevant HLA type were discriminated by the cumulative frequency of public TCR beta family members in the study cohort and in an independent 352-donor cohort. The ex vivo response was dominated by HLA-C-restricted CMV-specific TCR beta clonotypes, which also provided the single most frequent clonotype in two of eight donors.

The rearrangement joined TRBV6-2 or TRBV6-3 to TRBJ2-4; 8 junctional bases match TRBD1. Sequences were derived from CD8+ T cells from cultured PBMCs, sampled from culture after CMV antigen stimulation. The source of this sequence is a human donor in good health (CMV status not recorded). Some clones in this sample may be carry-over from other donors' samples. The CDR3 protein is CASSSTLDRGDDIQYF. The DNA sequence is TGTGCCAGCAGTTCCACCCTTGACAGGGGAGATGACATTCAGTACTTC.